This T cell receptor beta chain comes out of a study of blood T cell repertoires in COVID-19. Across the whole study: Sample material is recorded as cDNA or gDNA derived from T cells, B-cell-depleted T cells, or PBMCs.

The CDR3 sequence is 15 residues long. The V end lost 2 bases, the J end lost 0 bases, and 7 bases lay between the germline ends. Germline V gene sequence: CDR1 KGHDR, CDR2 SFDVKD. This table comes from immunoSEQ multiplex PCR, and its TCRdb copy is limited to in-frame clones, with some not included. This sample has about 100,000 clones, with over 65% found just once. The receptor comes from a man between 60 and 70 years old with acute or convalescent COVID-19. The sequenced sample consisted of peripheral blood. V and J are TRBV24-1 and TRBJ1-3; TRBD1 is a possible D gene (5 bases). Here the CDR3 DNA reads TGTGCCACCAGTGATTCAAGGGGCTCTGGAAACACCATATATTTT. Protein product: CATSDSRGSGNTIYF.